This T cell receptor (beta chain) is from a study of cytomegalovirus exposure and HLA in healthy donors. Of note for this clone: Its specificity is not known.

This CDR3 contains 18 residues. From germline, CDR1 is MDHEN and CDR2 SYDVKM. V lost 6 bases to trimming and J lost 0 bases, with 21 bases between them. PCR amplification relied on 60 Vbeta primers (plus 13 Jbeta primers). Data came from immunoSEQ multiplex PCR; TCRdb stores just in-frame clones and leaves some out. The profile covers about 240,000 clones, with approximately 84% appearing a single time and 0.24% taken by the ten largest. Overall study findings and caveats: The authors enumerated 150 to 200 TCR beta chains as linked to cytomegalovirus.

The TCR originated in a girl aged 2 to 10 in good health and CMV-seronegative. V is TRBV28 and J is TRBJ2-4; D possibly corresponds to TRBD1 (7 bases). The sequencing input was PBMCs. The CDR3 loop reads CASRPFSGGRLAKNIQYF. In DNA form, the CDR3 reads TGTGCCAGCAGGCCCTTTTCAGGGGGGCGCCTAGCCAAAAACATTCAGTACTTC.